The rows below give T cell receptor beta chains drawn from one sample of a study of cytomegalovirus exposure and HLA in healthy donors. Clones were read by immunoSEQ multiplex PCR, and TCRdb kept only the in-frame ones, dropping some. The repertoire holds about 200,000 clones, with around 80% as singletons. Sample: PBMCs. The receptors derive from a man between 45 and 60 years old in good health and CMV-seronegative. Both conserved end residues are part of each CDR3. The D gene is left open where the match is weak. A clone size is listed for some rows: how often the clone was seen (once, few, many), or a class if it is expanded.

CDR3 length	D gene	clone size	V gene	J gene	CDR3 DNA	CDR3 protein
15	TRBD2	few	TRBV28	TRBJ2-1	TGTGCCAGCAGTGGACTAGCGGGAGTCGGGGATGAGCAGTTCTTC	CASSGLAGVGDEQFF
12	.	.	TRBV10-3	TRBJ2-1	TGTGCCATCAGTGCGGCGGGCCATGAGCAGTTCTTC	CAISAAGHEQFF
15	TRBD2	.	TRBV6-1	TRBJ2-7	TGTGCCAGCAGTGAAGATAGCGGGAGCTCCTACGAGCAGTACTTC	CASSEDSGSSYEQYF
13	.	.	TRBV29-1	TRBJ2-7	TGCAGCGCTTTACCGACAGGTTCCTACGAGCAGTACTTC	CSALPTGSYEQYF
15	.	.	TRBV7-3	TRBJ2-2	TGTGCCAGCAGCTTACAAGGGGGGAACACCGGGGAGCTGTTTTTT	CASSLQGGNTGELFF
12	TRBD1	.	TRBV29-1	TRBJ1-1	TGCAGCGTTGGACAGGGGGACACTGAAGCTTTCTTT	CSVGQGDTEAFF
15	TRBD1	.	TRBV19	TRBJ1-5	TGTGCCAGTACCCTACAGGGGGCTGGCAATCAGCCCCAGCATTTT	CASTLQGAGNQPQHF
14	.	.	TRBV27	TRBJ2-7	TGTGCCAGCAGTTTACGGCGCGGGTCCTACGAGCAGTACTTC	CASSLRRGSYEQYF
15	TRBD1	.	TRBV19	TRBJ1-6	TGTGCCAGTAAAAAAGGCGGGACAGATAATTCACCCCTCCACTTT	CASKKGGTDNSPLHF
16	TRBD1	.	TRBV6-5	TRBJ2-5	TGTGCCAGCAGTTACTCTGACAGGGGCCTAGGAGAGACCCAGTACTTC	CASSYSDRGLGETQYF
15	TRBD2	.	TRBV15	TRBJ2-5	TGTGCCACCAGCAGAGGCCTAGCGGGAGGGGAGACCCAGTACTTC	CATSRGLAGGETQYF
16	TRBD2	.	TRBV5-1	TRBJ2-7	TGCGCCAGCAGCTTGGGGACTAGCGGGAGTGGTCTCGAGCAGTACTTC	CASSLGTSGSGLEQYF
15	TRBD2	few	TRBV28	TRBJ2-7	TGTGCCAGCAGCCCAATCGGGAGGTCCTCCTACGAGCAGTACTTC	CASSPIGRSSYEQYF
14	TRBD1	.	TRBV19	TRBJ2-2	TGTGCCGGGGGGACAGGGGCGAACACCGGGGAGCTGTTTTTT	CAGGTGANTGELFF